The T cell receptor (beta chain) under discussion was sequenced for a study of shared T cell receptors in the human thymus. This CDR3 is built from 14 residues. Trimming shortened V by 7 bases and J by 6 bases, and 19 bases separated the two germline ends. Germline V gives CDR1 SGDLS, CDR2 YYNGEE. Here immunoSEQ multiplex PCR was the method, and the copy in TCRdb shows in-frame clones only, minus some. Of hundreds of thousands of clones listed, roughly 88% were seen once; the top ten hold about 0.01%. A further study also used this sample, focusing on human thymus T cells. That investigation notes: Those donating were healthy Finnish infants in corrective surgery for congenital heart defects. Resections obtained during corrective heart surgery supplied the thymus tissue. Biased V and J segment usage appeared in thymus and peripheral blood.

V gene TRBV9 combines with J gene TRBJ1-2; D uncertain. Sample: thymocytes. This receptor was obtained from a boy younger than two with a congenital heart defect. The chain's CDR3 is CASRGGGIGDGYTF. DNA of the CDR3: TGTGCCAGCCGTGGTGGAGGGATTGGCGATGGCTACACCTTC. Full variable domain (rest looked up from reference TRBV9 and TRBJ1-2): DSGVTQTPKHLITATGQRVTLRCSPRSGDLSVYWYQQSLDQGLQFLIQYYNGEERAKGNILERFSAQQFPDLHSELNLSSLELGDSALYFCASRGGGIGDGYTFGSGTRLTVV.